Listed below are T cell receptor beta chains from one sample, sequenced in a study of blood T cell repertoires in COVID-19. The method was immunoSEQ multiplex PCR; TCRdb's version includes in-frame clones alone and lacks a portion of them. The table has fewer than 250,000 clones, around four fifths seen once. The sequenced sample was peripheral blood. These receptors all come from a woman aged 80 or over with COVID-19, enrolled during active disease. Each CDR3 is given with its conserved first and last residue. Fields, in order: J gene, clone size, D gene, V gene, CDR3 protein, CDR3 DNA. A D gene is named only where the DNA matches it firmly. Rows may omit the clone size; those that give it use once, few, many or a size class.

>TRBJ1-1|NA|TRBD1|TRBV18
CASSTGGQMNTEAFF
TGTGCCAGCTCGACAGGGGGGCAGATGAACACTGAAGCTTTCTTT
>TRBJ2-3|NA|NA|TRBV25-1
CASSELGAQDTQYF
TGTGCCAGCAGTGAATTGGGGGCACAGGATACGCAGTATTTT
>TRBJ1-4|NA|NA|TRBV27
CASSQQVFPEKLFF
TGTGCCAGCAGTCAACAGGTCTTTCCTGAAAAACTGTTTTTT
>TRBJ2-7|NA|NA|TRBV19
CASSIKDREGYEQYF
TGTGCCAGTAGTATCAAGGACAGGGAGGGCTACGAGCAGTACTTC
>TRBJ2-7|NA|NA|TRBV11-2
CASSLRGFEQYF
TGTGCCAGCAGCTTAAGAGGGTTCGAGCAGTACTTC
>TRBJ2-1|NA|TRBD2|TRBV11-2
CASSVRGGSYNEQFF
TGTGCCAGCAGCGTCCGGGGGGGCTCCTACAATGAGCAGTTCTTC
>TRBJ2-1|NA|NA|TRBV9
CASSVGGLAAYNEQFF
TGTGCCAGCAGCGTAGGGGGGTTAGCGGCCTACAATGAGCAGTTCTTC
>TRBJ1-2|NA|NA|TRBV6-5
CASSYTLGEYGYTF
TGTGCCAGCAGTTACACCCTCGGGGAGTATGGCTACACCTTC
>TRBJ2-7|NA|TRBD1|TRBV6-5
CASSLWTGAGEQYF
TGTGCCAGCAGTCTGTGGACAGGGGCGGGGGAGCAGTACTTC
>TRBJ1-5|once|TRBD1|TRBV5-5
CASSWGQGYNQPQHF
TGTGCCAGCAGCTGGGGACAGGGTTACAATCAGCCCCAGCATTTT
>TRBJ1-1|NA|NA|TRBV28
CASCKGGAMNTEAFF
TGTGCCAGCTGTAAGGGAGGGGCTATGAACACTGAAGCTTTCTTT
>TRBJ1-1|NA|NA|TRBV7-2
CASSLGGRQAFF
TGTGCCAGCAGCTTAGGGGGGCGGCAAGCTTTCTTT
>TRBJ1-2|NA|NA|TRBV3-1/TRBV3-2
CASSLDSGLGGYTF
TGTGCCAGCAGCCTGGACTCGGGGTTGGGCGGCTACACCTTC
>TRBJ2-1|NA|NA|TRBV6-5
CASSYIDSYNEQFF
TGTGCCAGCAGTTACATCGACAGCTACAATGAGCAGTTCTTC
>TRBJ1-1|NA|TRBD1|TRBV28
CASSRGQVGGEAFF
TGTGCCAGCAGTAGGGGACAGGTTGGAGGTGAAGCTTTCTTT
>TRBJ1-2|NA|NA|TRBV28
CASSRSLGTGGGSSGYTF
TGTGCCAGCAGTCGAAGCCTTGGGACCGGGGGGGGTTCGAGTGGCTACACCTTC